This T cell receptor (beta chain) is from a study of cytomegalovirus exposure and HLA in healthy donors. Study-wide background: In a later analysis, it was reported that the approximately 120 validation repertoires had been produced on the same platform as the 690 or so repertoires belonging to the first cohort. Study-wide findings and caveats: Most TCR sequences were rare, but some public TCRs occurred in many donors. The listing of roughly 160 TCR beta chains classed them as cytomegalovirus-associated.

CDR1 SGHTA and CDR2 FQGNSA come from the germline V gene. V gave up 0 bases and J gave up 4 bases, with 18 bases separating them. The CDR3 has 17 amino acids. A remark on this clone: Its antigen is unknown.

The repertoire was sequenced with immunoSEQ multiplex PCR; TCRdb's copy has only in-frame clones and lacks some. The table has some 110,000 clones, 75% to 90% seen once. Material: PBMCs. The clonotype was recovered from a man younger than 30 in good health and CMV-seropositive. This rearrangement joins TRBV7-2 to TRBJ1-1, with D tentatively TRBD1 (6 bases). The chain's CDR3 is CASSLALFIDRSTEAFF. Here the CDR3 DNA reads TGTGCCAGCAGCTTAGCATTGTTTATTGACAGGTCCACTGAAGCTTTCTTT. The whole variable domain, filled in from reference TRBV7-2 and TRBJ1-1, reads GAGVSQSPSNKVTEKGKDVELRCDPISGHTALYWYRQSLGQGLEFLIYFQGNSAPDKSGLPSDRFSAERTGGSVSTLTIQRTQQEDSAVYLCASSLALFIDRSTEAFFGQGTRLTVV.